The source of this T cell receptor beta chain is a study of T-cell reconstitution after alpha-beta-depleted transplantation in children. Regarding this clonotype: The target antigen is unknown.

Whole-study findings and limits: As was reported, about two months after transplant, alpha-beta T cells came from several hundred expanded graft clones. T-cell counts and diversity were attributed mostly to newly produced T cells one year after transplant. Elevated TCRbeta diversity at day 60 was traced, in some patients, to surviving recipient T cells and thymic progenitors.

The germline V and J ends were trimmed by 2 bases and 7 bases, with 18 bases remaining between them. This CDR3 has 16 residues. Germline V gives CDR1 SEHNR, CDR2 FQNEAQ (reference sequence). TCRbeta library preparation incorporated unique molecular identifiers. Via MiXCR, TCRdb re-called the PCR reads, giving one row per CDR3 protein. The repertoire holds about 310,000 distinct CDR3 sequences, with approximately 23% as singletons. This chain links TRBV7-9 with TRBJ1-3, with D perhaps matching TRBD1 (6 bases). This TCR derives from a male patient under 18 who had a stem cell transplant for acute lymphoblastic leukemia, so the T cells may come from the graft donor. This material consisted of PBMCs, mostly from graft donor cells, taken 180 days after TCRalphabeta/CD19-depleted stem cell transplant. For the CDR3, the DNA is TGTGCCAGCAGCTTATATCGGGACACCACACGGAACACCATATATTTT. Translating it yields CASSLYRDTTRNTIYF. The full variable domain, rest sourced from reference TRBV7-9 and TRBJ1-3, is DTGVSQNPRHKITKRGQNVTFRCDPISEHNRLYWYRQTLGQGPEFLTYFQNEAQLEKSRLLSDRFSAERPKGSFSTLEIQRTEQGDSAMYLCASSLYRDTTRNTIYFGEGSWLTVV.